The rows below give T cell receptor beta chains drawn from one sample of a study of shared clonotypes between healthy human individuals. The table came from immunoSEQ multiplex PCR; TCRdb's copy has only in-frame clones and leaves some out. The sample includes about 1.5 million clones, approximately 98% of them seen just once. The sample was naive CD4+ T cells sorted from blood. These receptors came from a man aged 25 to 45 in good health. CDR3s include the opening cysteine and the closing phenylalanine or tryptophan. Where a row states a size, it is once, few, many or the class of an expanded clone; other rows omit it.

CDR3: CASSQFTDYPYEQYF
size: -
V: TRBV4-1

CDR3: CASSTPDRSSYEQYF
size: -
V: TRBV5-1

CDR3: CASSLGARGEGYTF
size: -
V: TRBV5-6

CDR3: CASRSTGPMPQHF
size: -
V: TRBV28

CDR3: CATLPSNQPQHF
size: once
V: TRBV28

CDR3: CASSPGLDTDTQYF
size: -
V: TRBV5-8

CDR3: CASSYLTVSPWTEAFF
size: -
V: TRBV6-5

CDR3: CASSLTGSGNTIYF
size: -
V: TRBV5-4

CDR3: CASSPTSGVTYEQYF
size: -
V: TRBV5-5

CDR3: CASSLGTSGLPYEQYF
size: -
V: TRBV9

CDR3: CASSPRGESYEQYF
size: -
V: TRBV18

CDR3: CASSSPGQGVYEQYF
size: -
V: TRBV28

CDR3: CASSIDRGNTIYF
size: -
V: TRBV19

CDR3: CASSLLVAGVSYNEQFF
size: -
V: TRBV5-6

CDR3: CSAPRLAGTEFF
size: -
V: TRBV29-1

CDR3: CASSLRLRTSPPYEQYF
size: once
V: TRBV5-6

CDR3: CASKQTGDTQAFF
size: -
V: TRBV6-1

CDR3: CAWSVDRGPWEKLFF
size: -
V: TRBV30

CDR3: CSVATVGEQYF
size: -
V: TRBV29-1

CDR3: CASSLAGQGNQPQHF
size: -
V: TRBV7-8

CDR3: CASSLMMIGTSVRNEQFF
size: -
V: TRBV5-4

CDR3: CASSPSGRVTGDEQYF
size: -
V: TRBV18

CDR3: CASSQRENQPQHF
size: -
V: TRBV4-1

CDR3: CARSEDRGDMEYF
size: -
V: TRBV5-3

CDR3: CASSLSENTEAFF
size: -
V: TRBV7-6

CDR3: CASSLVLGTGELFF
size: -
V: TRBV5-1

CDR3: CASDRGQGGDTDTQYF
size: -
V: TRBV30

CDR3: CASSYALSGEQFF
size: -
V: TRBV5-1

CDR3: CASSVAWTVLYNEQFF
size: -
V: TRBV7-9

CDR3: CASRIVGETQYF
size: -
V: TRBV28

CDR3: CASSVDPRVGTINTIYF
size: -
V: TRBV9

CDR3: CASSEALLGTSGRARETQYF
size: -
V: TRBV2

CDR3: CASNRLAGGEYEQYF
size: -
V: TRBV6-1

CDR3: CASSPRRWAGDTQYF
size: -
V: TRBV7-6

CDR3: CASSLVRRDYNYGYTF
size: -
V: TRBV7-2

CDR3: CASSLKGTDTQYF
size: -
V: TRBV5-5

CDR3: CAISDTVGRPSEQFF
size: -
V: TRBV10-3

CDR3: CASGEGGSYNEQFF
size: -
V: TRBV6-5

CDR3: CASSLSTNTGELFF
size: -
V: TRBV18

CDR3: CASSVDRGVEAFF
size: once
V: TRBV25-1

CDR3: CASSPPGVKVYEQYF
size: -
V: TRBV28

CDR3: CASSFVRSYEQYF
size: -
V: TRBV28

CDR3: CASSSPQDIGVYEQYF
size: -
V: TRBV9

CDR3: CASSAGSDTQYF
size: -
V: TRBV5-4

CDR3: CASSQRTTGTGVRREAFF
size: -
V: TRBV7-9

CDR3: CASSFSRLRGTGELFF
size: -
V: TRBV5-4

CDR3: CASSLADRGREQYF
size: -
V: TRBV5-6